What follows is one T cell receptor (beta chain) and its context. Its binding antigen is unknown. Per-base qualities were not stored, and no clone one base away is much larger. The immunoSEQ Assay, a bias-controlled multiplex PCR, was used to amplify TCRbeta CDR3 regions from genomic DNA. The paper's processing steps were these. Nucleated cell counts per sample were estimated from amplification of reference gene primers within the assay. Sequence reads were collapsed and filtered to measure the absolute abundance of every unique TCRbeta CDR3 rearrangement. Productive Simpson clonality was computed per sample as the square root of Simpson's diversity index over productive rearrangements. The table was pulled from immuneACCESS by TCRdb, which kept in-frame rearrangements only. Such tables lose some clones; where checked, under half of the loss comes from unresolved V genes, and the rest has no known cause. Clone size and V and J calls were adopted from that table, with D and trimming inferred from the DNA. Within this sample are about 180,000 clones, with roughly 84% of them counted one time only. Approximately 7% of the sample is in the top ten clones.

V has 3 bases trimmed and J has 4 bases trimmed; junction bases matching no gene number 2. The CDR1 and CDR2 encoded by the germline V gene are LGHNA and YSLEER. The CDR3 sequence holds 14 residues, the cysteine and phenylalanine included. The only DNA kept is the CDR3, 42 bases in frame from the first base. At one collaborating source in Seattle, patients were enrolled during active infection and were followed longitudinally through the course of disease. Each collaborating institution followed its own protocols to collect whole blood in K2EDTA tubes. For TCRbeta analysis, collaborators shipped samples as frozen whole blood, isolated PBMCs, or DNA extracted from either of those sample types. The data stem from a study of blood T cell repertoires in COVID-19 (dated by TCRdb to the early 2020s). Broadly, across the study: The collaborator samples originated in the United States, Italy and Spain and spanned the acute and convalescent phases of COVID-19. The material from the prospective study consisted of cDNA or gDNA derived from T cells, B-cell-depleted T cells, or PBMCs. Deeply sampled blood TCRbeta repertoires from subjects exposed to, actively infected with, or recovered from COVID-19 were included in the dataset. The repertoires were released in a freely available public database intended as a resource for research on the immune response to SARS-CoV-2. Samples were obtained from the ongoing ImmuneRACE study (first 160 participants) and from some 1,200 subjects provided by 6 global collaborators. The sample metadata nearly always contained a de-identified subject ID, COVID-19 status, age in years and sex. Where available, HLA class I and class II types were taken from metadata supplied by the sample provider and were not determined by assay-based typing. The investigation overall reported the following: The quantity of clinical and demographic metadata differed by source and by participant and was supplied without curation.

This TCR came from a man at least 80 years old with COVID-19, enrolled during active disease. Recombination connected TRBV4-3 to TRBJ2-4, with 8 bases matching TRBD1. Sequenced material: peripheral blood. The nucleotide sequence reads TGCGCCAGCAGCCAGAGGACAGGGAAAAACATTCAGTACTTC. Its protein is CASSQRTGKNIQYF.